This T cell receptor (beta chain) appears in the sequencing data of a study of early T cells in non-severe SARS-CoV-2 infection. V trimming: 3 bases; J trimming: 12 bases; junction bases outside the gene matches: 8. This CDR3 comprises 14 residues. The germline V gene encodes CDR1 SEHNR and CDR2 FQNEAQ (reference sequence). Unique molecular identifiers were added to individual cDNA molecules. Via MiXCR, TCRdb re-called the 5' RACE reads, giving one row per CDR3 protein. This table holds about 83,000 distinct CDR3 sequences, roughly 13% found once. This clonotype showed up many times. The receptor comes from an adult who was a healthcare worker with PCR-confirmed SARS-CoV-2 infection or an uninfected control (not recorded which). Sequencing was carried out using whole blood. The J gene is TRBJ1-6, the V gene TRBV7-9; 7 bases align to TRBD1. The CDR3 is CASSFGRDSGPLHF. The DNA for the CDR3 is TGTGCCAGCAGCTTTGGGAGGGACAGCGGACCCCTCCACTTT.